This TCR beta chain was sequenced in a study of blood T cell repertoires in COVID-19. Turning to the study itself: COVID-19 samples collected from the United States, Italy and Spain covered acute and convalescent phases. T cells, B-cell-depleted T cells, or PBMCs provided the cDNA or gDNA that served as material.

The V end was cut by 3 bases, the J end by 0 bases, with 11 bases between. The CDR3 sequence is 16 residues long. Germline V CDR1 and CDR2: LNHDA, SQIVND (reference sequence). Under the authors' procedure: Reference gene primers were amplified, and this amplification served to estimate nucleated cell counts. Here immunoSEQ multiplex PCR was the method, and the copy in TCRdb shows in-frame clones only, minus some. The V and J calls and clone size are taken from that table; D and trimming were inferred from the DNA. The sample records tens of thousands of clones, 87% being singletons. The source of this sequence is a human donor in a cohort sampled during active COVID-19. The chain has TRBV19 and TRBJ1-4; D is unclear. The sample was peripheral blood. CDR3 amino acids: CASSMLFRATNEKLFF. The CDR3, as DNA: TGTGCCAGTAGTATGCTCTTTCGCGCAACTAATGAAAAACTGTTTTTT. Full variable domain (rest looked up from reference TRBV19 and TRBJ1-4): DGGITQSPKYLFRKEGQNVTLSCEQNLNHDAMYWYRQDPGQGLRLIYYSQIVNDFQKGDIAEGYSVSREKKESFPLTVTSAQKNPTAFYLCASSMLFRATNEKLFFGSGTQLSVL.